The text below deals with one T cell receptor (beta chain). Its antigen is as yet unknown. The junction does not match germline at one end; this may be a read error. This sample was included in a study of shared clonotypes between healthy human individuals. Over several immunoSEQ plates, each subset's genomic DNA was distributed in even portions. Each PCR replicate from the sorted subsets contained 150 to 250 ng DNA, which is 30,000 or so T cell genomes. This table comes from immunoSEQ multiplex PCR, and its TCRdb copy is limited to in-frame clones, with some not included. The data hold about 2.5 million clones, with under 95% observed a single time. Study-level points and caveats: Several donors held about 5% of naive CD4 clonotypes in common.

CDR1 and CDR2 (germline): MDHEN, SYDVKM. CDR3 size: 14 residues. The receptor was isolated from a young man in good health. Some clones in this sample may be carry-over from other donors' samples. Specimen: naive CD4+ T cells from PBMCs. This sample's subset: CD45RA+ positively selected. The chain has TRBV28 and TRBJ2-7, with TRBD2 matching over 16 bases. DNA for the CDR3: TGTGCCAGCAGTCCAGGGACTAGCGGGAGGGTTCGGGGCTTC. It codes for CASSPGTSGRVRGF.